This T cell receptor beta chain was found in a study of blood T cell repertoires in COVID-19. At the level of the study: There were acute and convalescent COVID-19 samples, and they came from the United States, Italy and Spain. From T cells, B-cell-depleted T cells, or PBMCs came the material, which was cDNA or gDNA.

The ends were cut back, 5 bases at V and 2 bases at J, with 22 bases in the middle. Per germline, CDR1 LGHDT and CDR2 YNNKEL (reference sequence). The CDR3 runs to 17 residues. A few counts support this clone. As originally analysed: Nucleated cell counts were estimated from reference gene primer amplification. Repertoires were generated with immunoSEQ multiplex PCR, while TCRdb's copy carries only in-frame clones and drops some. V, J and clone size are taken as reported in that table, and D and trimming were inferred from the DNA itself. The data show under 80,000 clones, approximately 80% seen once.

Sequencing was carried out using peripheral blood. The rearrangement joins TRBV3-1 (or the pseudogene TRBV3-2) to TRBJ2-7; D perhaps matches TRBD2 (6 bases). This clonotype originated in a human donor in a cohort sampled during active COVID-19. In DNA form, the CDR3 reads TGTGCCAGCAGCACCCGGGACTGGGGCCCATCCCCCTACGAGCAGTACTTC. Protein sequence: CASSTRDWGPSPYEQYF.